The 3 T cell receptor beta chains below come from one sample, sequenced in a study of T cells in Graves' hyperthyroidism and ophthalmopathy. TCR beta CDR3 region amplification was performed from RNA transcripts. The HTBI primer set was used in a first-round RT-PCR of the TCR CDR3. TCRdb recomputed calls from the multiplex PCR reads with MiXCR, one row per CDR3 protein. This sample carries hundreds of thousands of distinct CDR3 sequences, roughly 14% of them seen once, and the ten largest clones take around 4.5%. Sequencing was carried out using blood. Source of these receptors: a woman aged 40 to 55 with Graves' ophthalmopathy.

In its sample, this clonotype was seen many times. V is TRBV7-9 and J is TRBJ1-1; the D is unclear. CDR3 length equals 15 residues. V dropped 2 bases and J dropped 1 base, with 11 bases sitting between them. Germline values: CDR1 SEHNR, CDR2 FQNEAQ (reference sequence). The CDR3, as DNA: TGTGCCAGCAGCTTATCCGAGGGAACGAACACTGAAGCTTTCTTT. The encoded protein is CASSLSEGTNTEAFF.

This chain joins TRBV20-1 and TRBJ1-1; tentative D call: TRBD1 (5 bases). Germline loops: CDR1 DFQATT, CDR2 SNEGSKA (reference sequence). CDR3 length equals 13 residues. The CDR3 nucleotides are TGCAGCGTATCCCAGGGAATCGGCACTGAAGCTTTCTTT. It yields the protein CSVSQGIGTEAFF.

At least ten counts were recorded for this clonotype. The chain has TRBV24-1 and TRBJ1-3; D gene unclear. From germline, CDR1 is KGHDR and CDR2 SFDVKD. The CDR3 sequence is 14 residues long. Trimming shortened V by 4 bases and J by 3 bases, and 9 bases separated the two germline ends. In DNA, the CDR3 is TGTGCCACCAGTGACGCTCGACTTGGAAACACCATATATTTT. Translating it yields CATSDARLGNTIYF.